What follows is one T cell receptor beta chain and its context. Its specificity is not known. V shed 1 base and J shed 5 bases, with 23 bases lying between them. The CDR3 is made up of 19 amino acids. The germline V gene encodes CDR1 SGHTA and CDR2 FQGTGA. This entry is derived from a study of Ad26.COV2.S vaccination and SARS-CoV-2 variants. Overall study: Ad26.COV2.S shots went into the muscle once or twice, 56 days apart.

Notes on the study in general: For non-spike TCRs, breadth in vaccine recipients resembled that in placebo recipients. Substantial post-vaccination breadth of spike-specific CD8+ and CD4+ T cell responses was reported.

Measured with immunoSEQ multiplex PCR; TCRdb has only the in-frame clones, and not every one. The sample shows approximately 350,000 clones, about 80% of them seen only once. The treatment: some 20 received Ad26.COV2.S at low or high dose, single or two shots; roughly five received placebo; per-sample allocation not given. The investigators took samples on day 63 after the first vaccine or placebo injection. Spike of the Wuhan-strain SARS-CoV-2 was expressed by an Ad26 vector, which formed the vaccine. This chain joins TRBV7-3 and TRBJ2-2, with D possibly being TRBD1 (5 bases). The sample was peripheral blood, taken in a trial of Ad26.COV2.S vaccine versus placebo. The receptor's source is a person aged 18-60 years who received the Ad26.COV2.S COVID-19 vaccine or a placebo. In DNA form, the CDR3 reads TGTGCCAGCAGCTTAAGCCCGACGTCAGGGTTAGGTCGTACCGGGGAGCTGTTTTTT. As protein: CASSLSPTSGLGRTGELFF.